One sample yielded the 21 T cell receptor beta chains listed below, sequenced in a study of blood T cell repertoires in COVID-19. Clones were sequenced by immunoSEQ multiplex PCR, and TCRdb holds only the in-frame ones, with some missing. The sample has 150,000 to 200,000 clones, approximately 90% seen once. Sequenced: peripheral blood. These receptors all come from a human donor in a cohort sampled during active COVID-19.

CDR3 protein: CASSQGLPGNTIYF. DNA of the CDR3: TGCGCCAGCAGTCAAGGGCTCCCTGGAAACACCATATATTTT. This chain links TRBV23-1 with TRBJ1-3; D not resolved. TRBV23-1 is recorded as an ORF, its role being uncertain. The CDR3 covers 14 residues. Trimming shortened V by 2 bases and J by 2 bases, and 7 bases separated the two germline ends.

The J gene is TRBJ2-5, the V gene TRBV4-2, with TRBD2 identical over 12 bases. The trim removed 4 bases at V and 4 bases at J, leaving 10 bases unmatched. CDR1 LGHNA and CDR2 YNFKEQ come from the germline V gene. The CDR3 contains 17 residues. CDR3 amino acids: CASSPRAGTSGSETQYF. The CDR3 nucleotides are TGTGCCAGCAGCCCCCGCGCCGGGACTAGCGGGTCAGAGACCCAGTACTTC.

This chain joins TRBV6-2 or TRBV6-3 and TRBJ2-1, with D possibly TRBD2 on 7 matching bases. V lost 5 bases, J lost 1 base, and 21 bases lay in between. The CDR3 spans 18 residues. Germline lookup yields CDR1 MNHEY and CDR2 SVGEGT. This chain's CDR3 is CASSNAGGPVLSYNEQFF. The CDR3 DNA reads TGTGCCAGCAGTAACGCCGGGGGGCCCGTCCTGTCCTACAATGAGCAGTTCTTC.

The V and J genes are TRBV27 and TRBJ2-7; 9 bases map to TRBD1. With 4 bases clipped from V and 5 bases from J, the junction kept 6 bases outside the gene matches. The CDR3 consists of 14 residues. The germline CDR1 and CDR2 sequences are MNHEY and SMNVEV (reference sequence). The DNA for the CDR3 is TGTGCCAGCAGTTCTTTGACAGGGGGAGACGAGCAGTACTTC. It specifies CASSSLTGGDEQYF.

The chain is built from TRBV5-6 and TRBJ1-2; the match to TRBD1 covers 8 bases. Germline CDR1 and CDR2: SGHDT and YYEEEE. V lost 2 bases and J lost 0; bases outside the gene matches: 3. This CDR3 spans 15 amino acids. CDR3 region: CASSFRDRPNYGYTF. In DNA form, the CDR3 reads TGTGCCAGCAGCTTCCGGGACAGGCCTAACTATGGCTACACCTTC.

The chain has TRBV19 and TRBJ1-1; tentatively, D is TRBD1 (5 bases). Germline V gives CDR1 LNHDA, CDR2 SQIVND (reference sequence). Trimming shortened V by 2 bases and J by 6 bases, and 16 bases separated the two germline ends. The CDR3 contains 15 residues. CDR3 DNA: TGTGCCAGTAGTATACAGGGTTCTGTCTTCGCTGAAGCTTTCTTT. Amino acid sequence: CASSIQGSVFAEAFF.

V gene TRBV19 combines with J gene TRBJ1-5; TRBD1 matches 9 bases. The CDR3 has 14 residues. Germline CDR1 and CDR2: LNHDA and SQIVND (reference sequence). The V and J ends lost 7 bases and 4 bases, in that order; junction bases with no gene match: 5. The CDR3 DNA follows: TGTGCCAGTAATTACAGGGGGCCGAATCAGCCCCAGCATTTT. Translation gives CASNYRGPNQPQHF. Full variable domain (remainder filled in from reference TRBV19 and TRBJ1-5): DGGITQSPKYLFRKEGQNVTLSCEQNLNHDAMYWYRQDPGQGLRLIYYSQIVNDFQKGDIAEGYSVSREKKESFPLTVTSAQKNPTAFYLCASNYRGPNQPQHFGDGTRLSIL.

The chain recombines TRBV21-1 with TRBJ2-1; TRBD1, the table's D call, lacks a check against the DNA. TRBV21-1 is assigned pseudogene status. The CDR3 totals 15 residues. This CDR3 reads CASSKITGSYNEQFF. CDR3 in DNA: TGTGCCAGCAGCAAAATCACAGGATCCTACAATGAGCAGTTCTTC.

The gene calls are TRBV27 and TRBJ2-3; 9 bases are a match to TRBD2. Germline V gives CDR1 MNHEY, CDR2 SMNVEV (reference sequence). CDR3 length: 17 residues. J gave up 2 bases and V 3 bases, and 9 bases lay outside the gene matches. CDR3: CASSFGGRVGSTDTQYF. The CDR3, as DNA: TGTGCCAGCAGTTTTGGCGGGAGGGTTGGGTCCACAGATACGCAGTATTTT.

The rearrangement uses TRBV27 and TRBJ2-1; 16 positions agree with TRBD2. With 4 bases clipped from V and 8 bases from J, the junction kept 8 bases outside the gene matches. This CDR3 region has 17 residues. CDR1 is MNHEY, CDR2 SMNVEV, per germline (reference sequence). In nucleotides, the CDR3 is TGTGCCAGCAGTTCCGCCGGGACTAGCGGGAGGGCCTATGAGCAGTTCTTC. Its protein is CASSSAGTSGRAYEQFF.

As DNA, the CDR3 is TGTGCCAGCAGCGCGGTCTATGGCTACACCTTC. Residues: CASSAVYGYTF. The chain has TRBV28 and TRBJ1-2; D gene uncertain. CDR3 length: 11 residues. Trimming shortened V by 6 bases and J by 4 bases, and 6 bases separated the two germline ends. Germline CDR1 MDHEN, CDR2 SYDVKM.

This rearrangement joins TRBV30 to TRBJ1-5, with D tentatively TRBD1 (5 bases). The V gene lost 1 base and the J gene lost 7 bases, with 8 bases spanning the gap. The CDR3 extends over 12 amino acids. Germline V CDR1 and CDR2: GTSNPN, SVGIG (reference sequence). The chain's CDR3 is CAWSDKGQPQHF. In DNA, the CDR3 is TGTGCCTGGAGTGACAAGGGGCAGCCCCAGCATTTT. The whole variable domain, remainder taken from reference TRBV30 and TRBJ1-5, is SQTIHQWPATLVQPVGSPLSLECTVEGTSNPNLYWYRQAAGRGLQLLFYSVGIGQISSEVPQNLSASRPQDRQFILSSKKLLLSDSGFYLCAWSDKGQPQHFGDGTRLSIL.

V and J are TRBV28 and TRBJ1-1, with D perhaps TRBD1 (5 bases). The CDR3 consists of 14 residues. Trimming took 4 bases from V and 1 from J, leaving 10 bases between them. Germline V gene sequence: CDR1 MDHEN, CDR2 SYDVKM. The CDR3 DNA reads TGTGCCAGCAGTTCTACAGGACAGAACACTGAAGCTTTCTTT. Amino acid sequence: CASSSTGQNTEAFF.

This clone has just one count. The chain couples TRBV4-1 to TRBJ2-1; the D gene is possibly TRBD2 (7 bases). The CDR3 has 17 residues. With 2 bases removed from V and 0 bases from J, the gap between germline ends came to 14 bases. CDR1 is MGHRA, CDR2 YSYEKL, per germline. In nucleotides, the CDR3 is TGCGCCAGCAGCCAACTAGGGGGGGTTTTCTCCTACAATGAGCAGTTCTTC. This codes for CASSQLGGVFSYNEQFF.

V and J are TRBV19 and TRBJ2-7, with no clear D. V shed 5 bases and J shed 4 bases, with 9 bases lying between them. The CDR3 spans 12 residues. The germline V gene has CDR1 LNHDA and CDR2 SQIVND (reference sequence). CDR3 residues: CASSFTWYEQYF. CDR3 nucleotide sequence: TGTGCCAGTAGTTTTACATGGTACGAGCAGTACTTC.

This clone is a singleton in its sample. V is TRBV28 and J is TRBJ1-3; D not certain. The germline V gene encodes CDR1 MDHEN and CDR2 SYDVKM. V lost 2 bases to trimming and J lost 0 bases, with 8 bases between them. The CDR3 consists of 15 residues. CDR3 sequence (DNA): TGTGCCAGCAGTTTAGATCCGAGCTCTGGAAACACCATATATTTT. Protein sequence: CASSLDPSSGNTIYF.

V usage is TRBV25-1 and J usage is TRBJ2-5; TRBD1 agrees at 10 bases. The V segment lost 4 bases and the J segment 4 bases; nucleotides outside the gene matches: 6. This CDR3 region has 15 residues. Per the germline V gene, CDR1 is MGHDK and CDR2 is SYGVNS. This CDR3 reads CASSVGTGARETQYF. CDR3 coding DNA: TGTGCCAGCAGTGTAGGGACAGGGGCGCGAGAGACCCAGTACTTC.

This chain uses TRBV2 with TRBJ1-5, with 8 nucleotides matching TRBD1. The length of the CDR3 is 14 residues. The trim removed 5 bases at V and 3 bases at J, leaving 3 bases unmatched. In germline, CDR1 is SNHLY, CDR2 FYNNEI. The CDR3 bases are TGTGCCAGCAGTCAGACAGGGGCCAATCAGCCCCAGCATTTT. It is translated as CASSQTGANQPQHF.

The rearrangement links TRBV3-1 (or the pseudogene TRBV3-2) to TRBJ2-7; TRBD2 agrees at 7 bases. The CDR3 covers 13 residues. Trimming at V came to 4 bases and at J to 4 bases, leaving 4 bases not matched to a gene. Germline assignment: CDR1 LGHDT and CDR2 YNNKEL (reference sequence). CDR3 nucleotides: TGTGCCAGCAGCCTTCTTAGCGGGTACGAGCAGTACTTC. This encodes CASSLLSGYEQYF.

The rearrangement joins TRBV29-1 to TRBJ1-1; no clear D gene. V lost 4 bases, J lost 0 bases, and 12 bases lay in between. The germline V gene has CDR1 SQVTM and CDR2 ANQGSEA. This CDR3 has 14 amino acids. The CDR3 sequence: CSVVNYLLNTEAFF. CDR3 nucleotides: TGCAGCGTTGTCAATTACTTACTGAACACTGAAGCTTTCTTT.

J is TRBJ2-3 and V is TRBV6-4; 8 bases are shared with TRBD2. CDR1 and CDR2 (germline): MRHNA, SNTAGT. The CDR3 runs to 16 residues. Unmatched junction bases numbered 4, after V lost 0 bases and J lost 2 bases. The CDR3 DNA reads TGTGCCAGCAGTGACTCGACGGGAGGGCCCACAGATACGCAGTATTTT. Residues: CASSDSTGGPTDTQYF.